The 28 T cell receptor beta chains reported below all come from one sample, sequenced in a study of response to subunit inactivated influenza vaccine. A single record per CDR3 protein comes from TCRdb applying MiXCR to the RT-PCR reads. Of approximately 310,000 distinct CDR3 sequences in the sample, 21% were seen once. The sample was PBMCs from blood, taken approximately 20 months after vaccination. The origin of the receptors is a man aged 45-69 years who received an inactivated influenza vaccine.

Comment on this clonotype: A read error may account for a junction end that differs from germline. The chain employs TRBV7-7 and TRBJ2-5; D is perhaps TRBD2 (6 bases). The CDR3 sequence is 13 residues long. Germline V lookup: CDR1 SSHAT, CDR2 FNYEAQ (reference sequence). In nucleotides, the CDR3 is TGTGCTAGCAGCTTAGGGACTGAAGGAACCCAGTACTTC. Translated: CASSLGTEGTQYF.

The genes are TRBV6-1 and TRBJ1-6; perhaps TRBD1 as D (5 bases). Germline CDR1 MNHNS, CDR2 SASEGT. V shed 5 bases and J shed 7 bases, with 9 bases lying between them. The CDR3 runs to 13 residues. CDR3 protein: CASSLTVNSPLHF. The CDR3 bases are TGTGCCAGCAGTCTGACAGTGAATTCACCCCTCCACTTT.

This chain uses TRBV7-2 with TRBJ1-1, with a weak D call TRBD1 (6 bases). Trimming cost V 0 bases and J 5 bases, with 13 bases left between them. Germline V gene data show CDR1 as SGHTA and CDR2 as FQGNSA. The CDR3 is 15 residues long. The CDR3 loop reads CASSLARGTTTEAFF. CDR3 coding DNA: TGTGCCAGCAGCTTAGCGCGAGGGACAACGACTGAAGCTTTCTTT.

The chain has TRBV6-2 or TRBV6-3 and TRBJ1-5; no clear D. In germline, CDR1 is MNHEY, CDR2 SVGEGT. Trimming cost V 5 bases and J 0 bases, with 14 bases left between them. The CDR3 extends over 16 amino acids. CDR3 DNA sequence: TGTGCCAGCAGTGCGCCCGGACGAATTAGCAATCAGCCCCAGCATTTT. Encoded protein: CASSAPGRISNQPQHF.

The chain combines TRBV19 with TRBJ1-1; D is perhaps TRBD1 (5 bases). The CDR3 totals 13 residues. Germline loops: CDR1 LNHDA, CDR2 SQIVND (reference sequence). Trimming removed 5 bases at V and 1 base at J, with 8 bases between. CDR3 bases: TGTGCCAGTAGTGCGACAGAGAACACTGAAGCTTTCTTT. Residues: CASSATENTEAFF. The full variable domain, with the rest looked up from reference TRBV19 and TRBJ1-1, is DGGITQSPKYLFRKEGQNVTLSCEQNLNHDAMYWYRQDPGQGLRLIYYSQIVNDFQKGDIAEGYSVSREKKESFPLTVTSAQKNPTAFYLCASSATENTEAFFGQGTRLTVV.

The chain uses TRBV7-2 and TRBJ2-3; D is possibly TRBD1 (5 bases). Trimming cost V 4 bases and J 0 bases, with 17 bases left between them. The length of the CDR3 is 17 residues. Per germline, CDR1 SGHTA and CDR2 FQGNSA. The CDR3 DNA sequence: TGTGCCAGCAGCTCAGCATGGACAACGTCTAGCACAGATACGCAGTATTTT. Encoded protein: CASSSAWTTSSTDTQYF. Combining the CDR3 with reference TRBV7-2 and TRBJ2-3 gives the whole variable domain GAGVSQSPSNKVTEKGKDVELRCDPISGHTALYWYRQSLGQGLEFLIYFQGNSAPDKSGLPSDRFSAERTGGSVSTLTIQRTQQEDSAVYLCASSSAWTTSSTDTQYFGPGTRLTVL.

V gene TRBV20-1 combines with J gene TRBJ2-2, with D perhaps TRBD1 or TRBD2 (6 bases each). There are 16 residues in the CDR3. The V and J ends lost 0 bases and 6 bases respectively, with 17 bases between them. Germline V gene lookup returns CDR1 DFQATT and CDR2 SNEGSKA (reference sequence). The DNA of the CDR3 is TGCAGTGCTAGAGATCTGGGGGGCGAAGTCTCCGGGGAGCTGTTTTTT. Amino acids: CSARDLGGEVSGELFF.

The chain employs TRBV5-6 and TRBJ1-4; D perhaps matches TRBD1 (5 bases). The CDR3 is 16 amino acids. Germline assignment: CDR1 SGHDT and CDR2 YYEEEE. V dropped 0 bases and J dropped 5 bases, with 14 bases sitting between them. CDR3 bases: TGTGCCAGCAGCTTGGCTTGGGGCGAAATGAATGAAAAACTGTTTTTT. Amino acids: CASSLAWGEMNEKLFF.

This clonotype was counted only a few times. The V gene is TRBV6-5, the J gene TRBJ1-5; D possibly corresponds to TRBD1 (6 bases). In germline, CDR1 is MNHEY, CDR2 SVGAGI. Trimming removed 2 bases from V and 4 bases from J, with 12 bases in between. CDR3 length: 15 amino acids. The CDR3 protein is CASSYLRTVNQPQHF. The DNA of the CDR3 is TGTGCCAGCAGTTACCTAAGGACAGTAAATCAGCCCCAGCATTTT.

This clonotype was detected many times. The chain carries TRBV12-3 or TRBV12-4 and TRBJ2-3; unclear D gene. V was trimmed by 3 bases and J by 2 bases, leaving 12 bases between them. The CDR3 extends over 15 amino acids. CDR3 DNA: TGTGCCAGCAGTTTCGTGGGCGTGGACACAGATACGCAGTATTTT. Protein product: CASSFVGVDTDTQYF.

This clonotype was recorded a few times. This sequence joins TRBV4-1 and TRBJ1-3; D remains ambiguous. V lost 0 bases to trimming and J lost 0 bases, with 6 bases between them. The CDR3 sequence is 15 residues long. Germline values: CDR1 MGHRA, CDR2 YSYEKL. The DNA for the CDR3 is TGCGCCAGCAGCCAAGAAAGCTACTCTGGAAACACCATATATTTT. Translating it yields CASSQESYSGNTIYF.

This clonotype showed up just a few times. The CDR3 nucleotides read TGTGCCAGCAACCTGGTGGCAGGGGGTAGCAATGAGCAGTTCTTC. Amino acid sequence: CASNLVAGGSNEQFF. The chain recombines TRBV28 with TRBJ2-1; 7 nucleotides align to TRBD1. Per germline, CDR1 MDHEN and CDR2 SYDVKM. V lost 7 bases, J lost 6 bases, and 12 bases stayed unmatched. The CDR3 sequence is 15 residues long.

This clonotype was counted a few times. The chain carries TRBV7-6 and TRBJ2-1; D not resolved. The CDR3 covers 15 residues. Germline values: CDR1 SGHVS, CDR2 FNYEAQ. Trimming removed 3 bases at V and 3 bases at J, with 12 bases between. CDR3: CASSLGFEIYNEQFF. In nucleotides, the CDR3 is TGTGCCAGCAGCTTGGGCTTCGAGATCTACAATGAGCAGTTCTTC. Based on the CDR3 plus reference TRBV7-6 and TRBJ2-1, the full variable domain is GAGVSQSPRYKVTKRGQDVALRCDPISGHVSLYWYRQALGQGPEFLTYFNYEAQQDKSGLPNDRFSAERPEGSISTLTIQRTEQRDSAMYRCASSLGFEIYNEQFFGPGTRLTVL.

This chain links TRBV30 with TRBJ1-1; D is unresolved. With 8 bases removed from V and 0 bases from J, the gap between germline ends came to 13 bases. This CDR3 has 13 amino acids. Per germline, CDR1 GTSNPN and CDR2 SVGIG (reference sequence). In nucleotides, the CDR3 is TGTGCCCAGAGGCGGACCTTGAACACTGAAGCTTTCTTT. Its translation is CAQRRTLNTEAFF. Full variable domain (remainder filled in from reference TRBV30 and TRBJ1-1): SQTIHQWPATLVQPVGSPLSLECTVEGTSNPNLYWYRQAAGRGLQLLFYSVGIGQISSEVPQNLSASRPQDRQFILSSKKLLLSDSGFYLCAQRRTLNTEAFFGQGTRLTVV.

The chain couples TRBV7-3 to TRBJ2-3; possibly TRBD2 for D (6 bases). The V and J ends lost 5 bases and 0 bases respectively, with 18 bases between them. CDR1 SGHTA and CDR2 FQGTGA come from the germline V gene. CDR3 length: 17 residues. Here the CDR3 reads CASSPPGLGTSTDTQYF. The CDR3, as DNA: TGTGCCAGCAGCCCTCCCGGACTTGGGACTAGCACAGATACGCAGTATTTT.

This clonotype was observed a handful of times. The rearrangement joins TRBV28 to TRBJ1-2; perhaps TRBD1 as D (5 bases). V dropped 6 bases and J dropped 9 bases, with 17 bases sitting between them. The V gene's germline CDR1 is MDHEN and CDR2 SYDVKM. CDR3 length: 13 residues. The CDR3, as DNA: TGTGCCAGCAGAAGCGGGACGTTGGATAGCTACACCTTC. It encodes CASRSGTLDSYTF.

This clonotype came up a few times. This chain connects TRBV7-2 to TRBJ2-1; 13 bases are shared with TRBD2. With 4 bases clipped from V and 7 bases from J, the junction kept 4 bases outside the gene matches. Germline V CDR1 and CDR2: SGHTA, FQGNSA. CDR3 length: 15 amino acids. The CDR3 loop reads CASSWTSGGSNEQFF. The CDR3 nucleotides are TGTGCCAGCAGCTGGACTAGCGGGGGCTCGAATGAGCAGTTCTTC.

The chain recombines TRBV18 with TRBJ1-1; 8 bases agree with TRBD1. The CDR3 is 14 residues long. Germline V CDR1 and CDR2: KGHSH, LQKENI. V was clipped by 3 bases and J by 4 bases; unmatched bases: 4. In DNA form, the CDR3 reads TGTGCCAGCTCACCTTCCAGGGGGCTCACTGAAGCTTTCTTT. The encoded protein is CASSPSRGLTEAFF.

This clonotype showed up just a few times. CDR3 bases: TGTGCCAGCAGTTTTGGACTAGCCAATGAGCAGTTCTTC. Translating it yields CASSFGLANEQFF. The rearrangement links TRBV12-3 or TRBV12-4 to TRBJ2-1; 8 positions match TRBD2. With 3 bases clipped from V and 6 bases from J, the junction kept 1 base outside the gene matches. The CDR3 totals 13 residues.

This clonotype was seen a handful of times. J is TRBJ2-2 and V is TRBV7-9, with 8 bases aligning to TRBD2. Trimming cost V 5 bases and J 4 bases; bases outside gene matches: 3. CDR3 length equals 14 residues. The V gene's germline CDR1 is SEHNR and CDR2 FQNEAQ (reference sequence). CDR3 sequence (DNA): TGTGCCAGCAGCACAGGACTAGCCACCGGGGAGCTGTTTTTT. The encoded protein is CASSTGLATGELFF.

This clonotype showed up just a few times. The genes are TRBV28 and TRBJ1-6; 8 positions agree with TRBD1. This CDR3 comprises 18 residues. The germline V gene encodes CDR1 MDHEN and CDR2 SYDVKM. The J segment lost 7 bases and the V segment lost 4 bases, leaving 15 bases of the junction unmatched. CDR3 sequence reads: CASSSPLSTGVLNSPLHF. In DNA, the CDR3 is TGTGCCAGCAGTTCCCCATTATCGACAGGGGTCTTAAATTCACCCCTCCACTTT.

This clonotype has a count of ten or more. The gene calls are TRBV7-2 and TRBJ1-4, with 9 bases identical to TRBD1. Germline CDR1 and CDR2: SGHTA and FQGNSA. V was clipped by 3 bases and J by 9 bases; unmatched bases: 11. This CDR3 has 16 amino acids. CDR3 protein: CASSLESTGGRKKLFF. CDR3 coding DNA: TGTGCCAGCAGCTTGGAATCGACAGGGGGACGTAAAAAACTGTTTTTT. Variable domain in full (rest from reference TRBV7-2 and TRBJ1-4): GAGVSQSPSNKVTEKGKDVELRCDPISGHTALYWYRQSLGQGLEFLIYFQGNSAPDKSGLPSDRFSAERTGGSVSTLTIQRTQQEDSAVYLCASSLESTGGRKKLFFGSGTQLSVL.

This clonotype came up a few times. J is TRBJ1-1 and V is TRBV5-1, with 7 bases identical to TRBD1. The CDR3 is 17 residues long. Germline V gene lookup returns CDR1 SGHRS and CDR2 YFSETQ. The junction had 18 bases not matched to a gene; V was cut back by 4 bases and J by 6 bases. This CDR3 reads CASSATGQKSPLSEAFF. The CDR3 DNA sequence: TGCGCCAGCAGCGCAACGGGACAGAAGTCCCCTTTGTCTGAAGCTTTCTTT.

This chain connects TRBV3-1 to TRBJ2-1; TRBD2 matches 7 bases. The CDR3 contains 17 residues. V was pared by 0 bases and J by 8 bases, with 13 bases of the junction left unmatched. CDR1 is LGHDT and CDR2 is YNNKEL in the germline V gene (reference sequence). The CDR3 DNA sequence: TGTGCCAGCAGCCAAGATTTTGGGGGAGGGCCTTTTGATGAGCAGTTCTTC. It codes for CASSQDFGGGPFDEQFF.

This clonotype was seen repeatedly, ten times or more. This chain links TRBV7-2 with TRBJ1-4; the D is unclear. With 4 bases removed from V and 4 bases from J, the gap between germline ends came to 4 bases. CDR3 length: 12 residues. Germline V gene data show CDR1 as SGHTA and CDR2 as FQGNSA. The CDR3 coding sequence is TGTGCCAGCAGCTCATATAATGAAAAACTGTTTTTT. Protein: CASSSYNEKLFF.

The chain carries TRBV19 and TRBJ2-3; D gene ambiguous. Germline CDR1 LNHDA, CDR2 SQIVND (reference sequence). The CDR3 is made up of 15 amino acids. V was clipped by 10 bases and J by 5 bases, with 22 bases between them. Here the CDR3 reads CATLAAAWYGDTQYF. The CDR3 DNA reads TGTGCCACCCTGGCGGCGGCCTGGTATGGAGATACGCAGTATTTT. Full variable domain (missing parts from reference TRBV19 and TRBJ2-3): DGGITQSPKYLFRKEGQNVTLSCEQNLNHDAMYWYRQDPGQGLRLIYYSQIVNDFQKGDIAEGYSVSREKKESFPLTVTSAQKNPTAFYLCATLAAAWYGDTQYFGPGTRLTVL.

This rearrangement joins TRBV6-2 or TRBV6-3 to TRBJ2-7; 9 nucleotides line up with TRBD2. Trimming at V came to 2 bases and at J to 3 bases, leaving 11 bases not matched to a gene. This CDR3 comprises 17 residues. The germline CDR1 and CDR2 sequences are MNHEY and SVGEGT. CDR3 bases: TGTGCCAGCAGTTACCGGATTGGCGGGGGGGCGGTCTACGAGCAGTACTTC. Its protein is CASSYRIGGGAVYEQYF.

V usage is TRBV28 and J usage is TRBJ2-3, with 7 bases fitting TRBD2. V shed 5 bases, J shed 0 bases, and the junction held 5 bases outside the gene matches. The CDR3 has 15 amino acids. Germline CDR1 MDHEN, CDR2 SYDVKM. The CDR3 is CASSDRDYSTDTQYF. As DNA, the CDR3 is TGTGCCAGCAGTGATAGGGACTATAGCACAGATACGCAGTATTTT.